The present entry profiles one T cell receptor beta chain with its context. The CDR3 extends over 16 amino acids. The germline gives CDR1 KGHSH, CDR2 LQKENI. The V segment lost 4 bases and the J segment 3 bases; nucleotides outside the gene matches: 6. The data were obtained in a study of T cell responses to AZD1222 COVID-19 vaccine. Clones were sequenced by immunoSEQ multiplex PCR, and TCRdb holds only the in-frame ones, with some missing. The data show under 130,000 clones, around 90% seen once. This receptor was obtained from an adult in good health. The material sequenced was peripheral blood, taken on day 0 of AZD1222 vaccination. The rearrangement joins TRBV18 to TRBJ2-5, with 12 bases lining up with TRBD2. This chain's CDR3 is CASSLLGLAGEETQYF. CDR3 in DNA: TGTGCCAGCTCACTTCTGGGACTAGCGGGTGAAGAGACCCAGTACTTC.